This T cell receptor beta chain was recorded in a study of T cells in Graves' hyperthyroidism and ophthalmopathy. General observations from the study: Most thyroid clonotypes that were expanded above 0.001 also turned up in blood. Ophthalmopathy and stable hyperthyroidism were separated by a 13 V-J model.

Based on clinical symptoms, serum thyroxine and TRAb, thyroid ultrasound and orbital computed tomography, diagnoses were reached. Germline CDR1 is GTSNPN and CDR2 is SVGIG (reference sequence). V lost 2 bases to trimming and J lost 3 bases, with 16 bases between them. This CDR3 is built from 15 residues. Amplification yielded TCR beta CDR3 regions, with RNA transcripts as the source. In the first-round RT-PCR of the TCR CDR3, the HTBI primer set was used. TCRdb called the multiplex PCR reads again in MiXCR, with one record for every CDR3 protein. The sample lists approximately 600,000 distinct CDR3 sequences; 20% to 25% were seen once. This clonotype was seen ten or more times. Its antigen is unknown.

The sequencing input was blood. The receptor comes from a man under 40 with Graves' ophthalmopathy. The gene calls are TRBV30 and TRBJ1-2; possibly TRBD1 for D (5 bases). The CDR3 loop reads CAWSNWAGSDYGYTF. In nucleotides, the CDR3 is TGTGCCTGGAGTAATTGGGCAGGGAGTGACTATGGCTACACCTTC.